Each of the 22 T cell receptor beta chains below was sequenced from the same sample in a study of beta chain features in type 1 diabetes. For these receptors, no antigen is known. Expressed TCRB transcripts were sequenced because the entire RNA isolate underwent reverse transcription. Sequenced by immunoSEQ multiplex PCR; TCRdb stores in-frame clones only, minus some. Here the sample spans 25,000 to 30,000 clones, 65% being singletons. Regarding the study as a whole: A moderate, significant TCRB CDR3 shortening appeared in type 1 diabetes across four CD4+ subsets.

Input material: Tregs from blood. These receptors were obtained from a woman in her twenties or thirties with type 1 diabetes.

The chain combines TRBV5-1 with TRBJ2-3; the match to TRBD2 covers 10 bases. The CDR3 runs 19 residues. Trimming removed 0 bases from V and 0 bases from J; junction bases left unmatched: 10. Germline assignment: CDR1 SGHRS and CDR2 YFSETQ. CDR3 nucleotide sequence: TGCGCCAGCAGCTTGGTGGGACAGACGACTAGCGGGAGCACAGATACGCAGTATTTT. It translates to CASSLVGQTTSGSTDTQYF.

The V gene is TRBV11-3, the J gene TRBJ1-1; TRBD1 matches 8 bases. This CDR3 has 15 residues. With V trimmed by 2 bases and J by 3 bases, 5 bases remained unmatched. Germline assignment: CDR1 SGHNT and CDR2 YENEEA. The CDR3 coding sequence is TGTGCCAGCAGCTTATCAGGGGGCCTCTACACTGAAGCTTTCTTT. Protein sequence: CASSLSGGLYTEAFF.

V usage is TRBV19 and J usage is TRBJ2-3, with 7 bases aligning to TRBD2. Germline-derived CDR1 and CDR2 are LNHDA and SQIVND (reference sequence). J lost 1 base, V lost 5 bases, and 6 bases had no gene match. The CDR3 runs to 15 residues. Here the CDR3 reads CASSSVREGTDTQYF. CDR3 nucleotide sequence: TGTGCCAGTAGTTCCGTCCGGGAGGGCACAGATACGCAGTATTTT. The full variable domain, with the rest looked up from reference TRBV19 and TRBJ2-3, is DGGITQSPKYLFRKEGQNVTLSCEQNLNHDAMYWYRQDPGQGLRLIYYSQIVNDFQKGDIAEGYSVSREKKESFPLTVTSAQKNPTAFYLCASSSVREGTDTQYFGPGTRLTVL.

This clone was observed a handful of times. The chain is built from TRBV2 and TRBJ2-1, with 11 bases lining up with TRBD2. The germline gives CDR1 SNHLY, CDR2 FYNNEI. V gave up 7 bases and J gave up 10 bases; unmatched junction bases: 15. The CDR3 runs to 16 residues. The CDR3 DNA reads TGTGCCAGCACTCGGCTTAGCGGGAGGGGTCAAGGGGAGCAGTTCTTC. Its protein product is CASTRLSGRGQGEQFF.

In nucleotides, the CDR3 is TGTGCCAGCAGCTTAACCCGGACTAGCGGGAAAACAGATACGCAGTATTTT. The encoded protein is CASSLTRTSGKTDTQYF. This chain uses TRBV11-2 with TRBJ2-3; 12 nucleotides match TRBD2. Germline V gives CDR1 SGHAT, CDR2 FQNNGV. This CDR3 comprises 17 residues. With V trimmed by 2 bases and J by 3 bases, 6 bases remained unmatched. Supplemented by reference TRBV11-2 and TRBJ2-3, the full variable domain reads EAGVAQSPRYKIIEKRQSVAFWCNPISGHATLYWYQQILGQGPKLLIQFQNNGVVDDSQLPKDRFSAERLKGVDSTLKIQPAKLEDSAVYLCASSLTRTSGKTDTQYFGPGTRLTVL.

The chain employs TRBV19 and TRBJ1-1; D perhaps matches TRBD1 (6 bases). Trimming pared 6 bases from V and 3 bases from J, leaving 11 bases between. This CDR3 contains 13 residues. Germline CDR1 is LNHDA and CDR2 is SQIVND (reference sequence). The CDR3: CASSLDRDTEAFF. In DNA, the CDR3 is TGTGCCAGTAGCTTGGACAGAGACACTGAAGCTTTCTTT.

By share of the sample, this clone is medium-sized. V and J are TRBV28 and TRBJ1-4; TRBD1 agrees at 8 bases. Germline V gene sequence: CDR1 MDHEN, CDR2 SYDVKM. V dropped 5 bases and J dropped 8; count of bases not matched to a gene: 10. The CDR3 loop spans 15 amino acids. CDR3 region: CASSRNRGRGEKLFF. The CDR3 nucleotides are TGTGCCAGCAGTAGAAACAGGGGGAGAGGAGAAAAACTGTTTTTT.

The chain couples TRBV10-3 to TRBJ2-2; D not resolved. There are 13 residues in the CDR3. The germline CDR1 and CDR2 sequences are ENHRY and SYGVKD. The V gene lost 11 bases and the J gene lost 0 bases, with 10 bases spanning the gap. The CDR3 DNA is TGTGCCTCCTGGCCAGCGAACACCGGGGAGCTGTTTTTT. Protein product: CASWPANTGELFF.

This chain uses TRBV14 with TRBJ2-2, with TRBD2 matching over 15 bases. CDR1 is SGHDN, CDR2 FVKESK, per germline. The ends lost 4 bases at V and 6 bases at J; junction bases unmatched: 12. CDR3 length: 19 residues. The CDR3 nucleotides read TGTGCCAGCAGCCTCCTCCCGGGACTAGCGGGAGGTAGCGCCGGGGAGCTGTTTTTT. Translation gives CASSLLPGLAGGSAGELFF.

The chain couples TRBV10-1 to TRBJ2-2, with D tentatively TRBD2 (5 bases). There are 14 residues in the CDR3. V lost 4 bases, J lost 4 bases, and 10 bases lay in between. CDR1 and CDR2 (germline): WNHNN, SYGVQD (reference sequence). CDR3 loop: CASSALASTGELFF. The CDR3 DNA reads as TGCGCCAGCAGTGCCCTAGCCTCCACCGGGGAGCTGTTTTTT.

This chain connects TRBV28 to TRBJ2-1, with 7 bases lining up with TRBD2. Germline V gives CDR1 MDHEN, CDR2 SYDVKM. CDR3 length: 17 residues. The J segment lost 4 bases and the V segment lost 6 bases, leaving 15 bases of the junction unmatched. The DNA for the CDR3 is TGTGCCAGCAGACGGGGTCCCACGGGAGGCCCGTACAATGAGCAGTTCTTC. It translates to CASRRGPTGGPYNEQFF.

The chain is built from TRBV5-5 and TRBJ2-7; possible D gene TRBD2, 6 bases. Germline V gives CDR1 SGHKS, CDR2 YYEKEE (reference sequence). The CDR3 is 14 residues long. Trimming shortened V by 2 bases and J by 5 bases, and 14 bases separated the two germline ends. The CDR3 region is CASSFLLEGNEQYF. The CDR3 nucleotides are TGTGCCAGCAGCTTCCTCTTGGAGGGGAACGAGCAGTACTTC. Filled out from reference TRBV5-5 and TRBJ2-7, the complete variable domain reads DAGVTQSPTHLIKTRGQQVTLRCSPISGHKSVSWYQQVLGQGPQFIFQYYEKEERGRGNFPDRFSARQFPNYSSELNVNALLLGDSALYLCASSFLLEGNEQYFGPGTRLTVT.

This clone has only a few counts. V is TRBV6-1 and J is TRBJ1-3; D is unclear. The CDR3 runs 13 residues. Per the germline V gene, CDR1 is MNHNS and CDR2 is SASEGT. V lost 4 bases and J 3 bases, leaving 7 bases between the germline ends. The CDR3 region is CASSVHLGNTIYF. The CDR3 nucleotides read TGTGCCAGCAGTGTACACCTTGGAAACACCATATATTTT.

This clone was seen a handful of times. The chain uses TRBV4-1 and TRBJ2-7; tentative D call: TRBD2 (5 bases). Trimming stripped 0 bases from V and 7 bases from J, with 13 bases between. Per germline, CDR1 MGHRA and CDR2 YSYEKL. The CDR3 extends over 14 amino acids. The CDR3 sequence: CASSQDFTSWEQYF. The CDR3 nucleotides are TGCGCCAGCAGCCAAGATTTCACTAGTTGGGAGCAGTACTTC.

The CDR3 here is CASSLGTRGYEQYF. In DNA, the CDR3 is TGTGCCAGCAGTCTAGGCACGCGGGGATACGAGCAGTACTTC. The chain couples TRBV2 to TRBJ2-7; tentatively, D is TRBD2 (6 bases). There are 14 residues in the CDR3. Between the trimmed V and J ends, which lost 5 bases and 4 bases, there was a span of 15 bases. The V gene's germline CDR1 is SNHLY and CDR2 FYNNEI.

The chain links TRBV5-1 to TRBJ2-2; 7 bases are a match to TRBD2. V lost 5 bases and J lost 0; bases outside the gene matches: 7. The V gene's germline CDR1 is SGHRS and CDR2 YFSETQ. The CDR3 is 16 amino acids. The chain's CDR3 is CASSWSGTANTGELFF. The CDR3, as DNA: TGCGCCAGCAGTTGGAGCGGGACCGCGAACACCGGGGAGCTGTTTTTT.

The chain employs TRBV7-2 and TRBJ2-1; TRBD2 matches at 10 bases. Germline V gives CDR1 SGHTA, CDR2 FQGNSA. V lost 5 bases and J lost 4; bases outside the gene matches: 8. The CDR3 is 16 amino acids. The CDR3 sequence is CASSPRLAGSYNEQFF. CDR3 DNA sequence: TGTGCCAGCAGCCCAAGACTAGCGGGTTCGTACAATGAGCAGTTCTTC.

The J gene is TRBJ2-5, the V gene TRBV5-5; 10 nucleotides agree with TRBD1. Germline V gives CDR1 SGHKS, CDR2 YYEKEE (reference sequence). The length of the CDR3 is 15 residues. V lost 2 bases to trimming and J lost 1 base; unmatched junction nucleotides: 2. As DNA, the CDR3 is TGTGCCAGCAGCTTACGGACAGGGGGCCAAGAGACCCAGTACTTC. It encodes CASSLRTGGQETQYF.

The rearrangement links TRBV7-9 to TRBJ2-7; the match to TRBD2 covers 7 bases. Germline assignment: CDR1 SEHNR and CDR2 FQNEAQ (reference sequence). J was trimmed by 3 bases and V by 10 bases; bases with no gene match: 9. CDR3 size: 13 residues. The CDR3: CATGGLMLYEQYF. DNA of the CDR3: TGTGCCACCGGGGGGTTAATGCTCTACGAGCAGTACTTC.

The chain joins TRBV19 to TRBJ2-2; possible D gene TRBD2, 6 bases. Germline V gene sequence: CDR1 LNHDA, CDR2 SQIVND (reference sequence). CDR3 size: 15 residues. V dropped 9 bases and J dropped 4 bases, with 18 bases sitting between them. CDR3 sequence: CASAGWGVGTGELFF. As DNA, the CDR3 is TGTGCCAGCGCCGGGTGGGGGGTCGGCACCGGGGAGCTGTTTTTT.

In DNA, the CDR3 is TGTGCCAGCAGTTCCCGGGGGGAGCAGTACTTC. Its protein is CASSSRGEQYF. The V gene is TRBV6-6, the J gene TRBJ2-7; D is perhaps TRBD2 (6 bases). Per the germline V gene, CDR1 is MNHNY and CDR2 is SVGAGI (reference sequence). V lost 4 bases to trimming and J lost 7 bases, with 8 bases between them. This CDR3 spans 11 amino acids.

The V gene is TRBV28, the J gene TRBJ1-5; D uncertain. Germline CDR1 and CDR2: MDHEN and SYDVKM. The CDR3 extends over 16 amino acids. The V end lost 3 bases, the J end lost 0 bases, and 12 bases lay between the germline ends. Written as DNA, the CDR3 is TGTGCCAGCAGTTTGGCCGGGTCAAATAGCAATCAGCCCCAGCATTTT. This sequence encodes CASSLAGSNSNQPQHF.